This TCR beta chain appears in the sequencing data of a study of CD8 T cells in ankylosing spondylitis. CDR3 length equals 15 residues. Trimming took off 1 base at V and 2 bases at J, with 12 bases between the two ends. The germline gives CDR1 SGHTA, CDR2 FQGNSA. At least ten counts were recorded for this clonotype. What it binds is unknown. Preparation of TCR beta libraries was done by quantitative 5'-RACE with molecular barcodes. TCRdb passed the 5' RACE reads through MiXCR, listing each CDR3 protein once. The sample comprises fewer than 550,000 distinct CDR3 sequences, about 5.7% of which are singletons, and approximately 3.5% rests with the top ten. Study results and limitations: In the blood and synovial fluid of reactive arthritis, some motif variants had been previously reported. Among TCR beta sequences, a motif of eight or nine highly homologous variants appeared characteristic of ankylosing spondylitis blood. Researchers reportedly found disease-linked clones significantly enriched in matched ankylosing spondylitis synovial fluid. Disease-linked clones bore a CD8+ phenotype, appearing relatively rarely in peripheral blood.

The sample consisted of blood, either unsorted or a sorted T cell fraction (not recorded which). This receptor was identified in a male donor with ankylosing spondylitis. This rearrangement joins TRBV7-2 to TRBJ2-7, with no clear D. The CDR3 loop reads CASSLGPALPYEQYF. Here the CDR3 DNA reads TGTGCCAGCAGCTTAGGGCCAGCGCTACCCTACGAGCAGTACTTC.